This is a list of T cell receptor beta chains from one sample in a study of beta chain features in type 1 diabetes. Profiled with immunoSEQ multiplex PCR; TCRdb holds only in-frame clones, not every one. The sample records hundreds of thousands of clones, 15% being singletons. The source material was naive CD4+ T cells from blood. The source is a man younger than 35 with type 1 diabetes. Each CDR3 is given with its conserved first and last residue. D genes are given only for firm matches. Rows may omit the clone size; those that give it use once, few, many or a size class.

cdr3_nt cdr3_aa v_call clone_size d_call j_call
TGTGCCACCTCCCTTAGTAGGGAGCTGTTTTTT CATSLSRELFF TRBV6-1 few - TRBJ2-2
TGTGCCAGCTCACCACCTGCTAGCGGGAGTTACGAGCAGTACTTC CASSPPASGSYEQYF TRBV18 few TRBD2 TRBJ2-7
TGTGCCAGCAGCGTTCGGGCGGCGGGGTCCTACAATGAGCAGTTCTTC CASSVRAAGSYNEQFF TRBV9 few - TRBJ2-1
TGTGCCAGCAGCCCGCGGGAGGGGGATAATGAAAAACTGTTTTTT CASSPREGDNEKLFF TRBV7-2 - - TRBJ1-4
TGTGCCAGCAGACCCGGGATCAGCAGGGGCTACACCTTC CASRPGISRGYTF TRBV27 - - TRBJ1-2
TGCGCCAGCAGCTTGGCCCGACCCGGCAGGGGCCAGGCCTACGAGCAGTACTTC CASSLARPGRGQAYEQYF TRBV5-1 few - TRBJ2-7
TGCAGCGTTCGCGGGAGGGCCTACAATGAGCAGTTCTTC CSVRGRAYNEQFF TRBV29-1 - TRBD2 TRBJ2-1
TGCAGCACCACCCGGGGAGGAGAGACCCAGTACTTC CSTTRGGETQYF TRBV29-1 few - TRBJ2-5
TGTGCCAGCAGCTTGGGAAAGCCCTATGGCTACACCTTC CASSLGKPYGYTF TRBV5-6 - - TRBJ1-2
TGTGCCAGCAGCTTATACCGGGGGTTGGCAGATACGCAGTATTTT CASSLYRGLADTQYF TRBV7-2 few - TRBJ2-3
TGTGCCAGCAGGAGACTAGCGGGGGGGCAGGCAGATACGCAGTATTTT CASRRLAGGQADTQYF TRBV28 few TRBD2 TRBJ2-3
TGTGCCAGCAGCTTAGACAGGGGAGAGACCCAGTACTTC CASSLDRGETQYF TRBV7-2 - TRBD1 TRBJ2-5
TGTGCCTGGAGTGTATCACTTCATGGCTACACCTTC CAWSVSLHGYTF TRBV30 - - TRBJ1-2
TGTGCCAGCAGCAAGGACAGGGGTTGGCAGCCCCAGCATTTT CASSKDRGWQPQHF TRBV7-2 - TRBD1 TRBJ1-5
TGCAGCGTGGGGCAGGGGGACGGACAGCCCCAGCATTTT CSVGQGDGQPQHF TRBV29-1 few TRBD1 TRBJ1-5
TGTGCCAGCAGCGGCAGGGGAGGGGAGCTGTTTTTT CASSGRGGELFF TRBV11-2 few - TRBJ2-2
TGTGCCTCTCAAGGCAGCGGGAGGGCCCATCACGGGGAGCTGTTTTTT CASQGSGRAHHGELFF TRBV30 few TRBD2 TRBJ2-2
TGTGCCAGCAGTCAACTAACTAGCGGGAGGCTCAATGAGCAGTTCTTC CASSQLTSGRLNEQFF TRBV14 few TRBD2 TRBJ2-1
TGTGCCAGCAGCGTATGGGCGGGGAGGGATGAGCAGTTCTTC CASSVWAGRDEQFF TRBV9 few TRBD2 TRBJ2-1
TGTGCCAGCCGGGCGGGTAGCAATCAGCCCCAGCATTTT CASRAGSNQPQHF TRBV2 few - TRBJ1-5
TGTGCCAGCAGCTTCGGCGGGATGGGGGACATTCAGTACTTC CASSFGGMGDIQYF TRBV7-2 few - TRBJ2-4
TGTGCCAGCAGCCCGAAGGGAGGGGCGAGGGACACTGAAGCTTTCTTT CASSPKGGARDTEAFF TRBV7-9 few - TRBJ1-1
TGTGCCAGCTCACCACTTTCCGGGACAGGGAACACTGAAGCTTTCTTT CASSPLSGTGNTEAFF TRBV18 - TRBD1 TRBJ1-1
TGTGCCAGCAGTTTGGCCGGGAGCACTGAAGCTTTCTTT CASSLAGSTEAFF TRBV27 few - TRBJ1-1
TGTGCCAGCAGCTTGAGGGGGGGTGAAGCTTTCTTT CASSLRGGEAFF TRBV5-6 - - TRBJ1-1
TGTGCCAGCAGTTACCAGACGGGGAACACTGAAGCTTTCTTT CASSYQTGNTEAFF TRBV6-6 few - TRBJ1-1
TGTGCCAGCAGCGCCCCCGGGACTAGCAGAAGCACAGATACGCAGTATTTT CASSAPGTSRSTDTQYF TRBV28 few TRBD2 TRBJ2-3
TGTGCCAGCAGTTTATATCACAGGGGTGGCGAGCAGTACTTC CASSLYHRGGEQYF TRBV28 - TRBD1 TRBJ2-7
TGTGCCAGCAGCTTAGATTTGGGGGCACGAGGCACTGAAGCTTTCTTT CASSLDLGARGTEAFF TRBV7-2 - - TRBJ1-1